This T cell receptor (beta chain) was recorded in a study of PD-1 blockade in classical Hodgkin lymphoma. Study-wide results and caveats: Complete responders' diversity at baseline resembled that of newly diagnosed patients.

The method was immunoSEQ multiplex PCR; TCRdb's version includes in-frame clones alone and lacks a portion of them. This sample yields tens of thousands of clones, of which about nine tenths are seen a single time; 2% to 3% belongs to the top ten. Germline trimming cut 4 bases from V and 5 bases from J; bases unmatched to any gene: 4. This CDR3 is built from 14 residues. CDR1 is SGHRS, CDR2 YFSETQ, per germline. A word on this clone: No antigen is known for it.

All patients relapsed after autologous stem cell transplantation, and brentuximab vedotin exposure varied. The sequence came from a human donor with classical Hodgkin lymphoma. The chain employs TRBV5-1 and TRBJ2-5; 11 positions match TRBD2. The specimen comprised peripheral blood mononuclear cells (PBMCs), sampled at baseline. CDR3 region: CASSEGTSGETQYF. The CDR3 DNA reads TGCGCCAGCAGCGAGGGGACTAGCGGCGAGACCCAGTACTTC.